This is a list of T cell receptor beta chains from one sample in a study of control samples from healthy donors and cancer patients. Clones were read by immunoSEQ multiplex PCR, and TCRdb kept only the in-frame ones, dropping some. The data hold tens of thousands of clones, with approximately 91% observed a single time. The sample consisted of blood. The receptors originated from an older woman in good health. Each CDR3 is given with its conserved first and last residue. A D gene is named only where the DNA matches it firmly. The size field is filled for only some rows; it gives once, few, many or a size class.

CDR3 protein	CDR3 DNA	V gene	D gene	clone size	J gene
CASSQRLAGDADTQYF	TGCGCCAGCAGCCAAAGACTAGCGGGAGATGCAGATACGCAGTATTTT	TRBV4-1	TRBD2	.	TRBJ2-3
CASSETSGDAPGEQYF	TGTGCCAGCAGCGAGACTAGCGGGGACGCGCCGGGCGAGCAGTACTTC	TRBV13	TRBD2	.	TRBJ2-7
CASSSGDYGYTF	TGTGCCAGCAGTTCAGGGGACTATGGCTACACCTTC	TRBV6-2/TRBV6-3	.	.	TRBJ1-2
CASRPGQIMNTEAFF	TGCGCCAGCCGGCCGGGACAGATAATGAACACTGAAGCTTTCTTT	TRBV4-1	TRBD1	.	TRBJ1-1
CASSPGLAGGPAKNIQYF	TGTGCCAGCTCACCGGGACTAGCGGGAGGTCCGGCCAAAAACATTCAGTACTTC	TRBV18	TRBD2	.	TRBJ2-4
CASSLVGAMNTEAFF	TGCGCCAGCAGCTTGGTTGGGGCGATGAACACTGAAGCTTTCTTT	TRBV5-1	.	.	TRBJ1-1
CASSDAPQGPQPQHF	TGTGCCAGCAGTGACGCCCCCCAGGGGCCACAGCCCCAGCATTTT	TRBV25-1	.	.	TRBJ1-5
CASRSRASRGYNEQFF	TGCGCCAGCAGATCGAGGGCTAGCAGGGGCTACAATGAGCAGTTCTTC	TRBV5-1	.	.	TRBJ2-1
CASSPTGSFYGYTF	TGTGCCAGCAGCCCGACAGGGTCTTTCTATGGCTACACCTTC	TRBV5-4	TRBD1	.	TRBJ1-2
CASSKQVFRQGYTF	TGTGCCAGCAGCAAACAGGTCTTCCGTCAAGGCTACACCTTC	TRBV9	.	once	TRBJ1-2
CASSYPGVAGATNNEQFF	TGTGCCAGCAGTTACCCCGGGGTAGCGGGAGCGACCAACAATGAGCAGTTCTTC	TRBV2	TRBD2	once	TRBJ2-1
CASSLTGVKYGGYTF	TGTGCCAGCAGCTTAACGGGTGTGAAGTACGGGGGCTACACCTTC	TRBV7-3	.	few	TRBJ1-2
CASSLYWEVAETQYF	TGTGCCAGCAGCTTATACTGGGAGGTCGCGGAGACCCAGTACTTC	TRBV11-3	.	.	TRBJ2-5
CASSRQNQPQHF	TGTGCCAGCAGTCGACAGAATCAGCCCCAGCATTTT	TRBV7-9	.	.	TRBJ1-5
CASSPRGTGDYGYTF	TGTGCCAGCAGCCCCCGGGGGACAGGGGACTATGGCTACACCTTC	TRBV28	TRBD1	.	TRBJ1-2
CASSGTVNYEQYF	TGTGCCAGCAGCGGGACAGTGAACTACGAGCAGTACTTC	TRBV11-2	TRBD1	.	TRBJ2-7
CASSPQGAGDRNEQFF	TGTGCCAGCAGCCCTCAAGGGGCGGGAGATCGCAATGAGCAGTTCTTC	TRBV6-2/TRBV6-3	TRBD2	.	TRBJ2-1
CASSPGTSGVPGFF	TGCGCCAGCAGCCCAGGGACTAGCGGGGTTCCAGGGTTCTTC	TRBV5-1	TRBD2	.	TRBJ2-1
CASSLGYRDTQYF	TGCGCCAGCAGCTTGGGCTATCGGGATACGCAGTATTTT	TRBV5-1	.	.	TRBJ2-3
CACQAGGLETQYF	TGTGCCTGCCAAGCGGGGGGGCTTGAGACCCAGTACTTC	TRBV19	TRBD2	.	TRBJ2-5
CATSRVGGHEQFF	TGTGCCACCAGCAGAGTAGGGGGGCATGAGCAGTTCTTC	TRBV15	.	.	TRBJ2-1
CASILHMANYGYTF	TGTGCCAGCATTCTCCACATGGCTAACTATGGCTACACCTTC	TRBV2	.	once	TRBJ1-2
CASSLSWQGAPDTQYF	TGTGCCAGCAGTTTATCGTGGCAGGGAGCACCAGATACGCAGTATTTT	TRBV27	.	few	TRBJ2-3
CASSRSGQGHFRFYEQYF	TGTGCCAGCAGTCGCTCCGGACAGGGTCACTTCAGATTCTACGAGCAGTACTTC	TRBV5-6	TRBD1	.	TRBJ2-7
CATSDTDRVHGYTF	TGTGCCACCAGTGACACCGACAGGGTGCACGGCTACACCTTC	TRBV24-1	TRBD1	few	TRBJ1-2
CASDRDSRGYTF	TGTGCCAGCGACCGGGACTCAAGGGGCTACACCTTC	TRBV2	.	.	TRBJ1-2
CASSPDRVVAGELFF	TGTGCCAGCAGCCCGGACAGGGTGGTCGCCGGGGAGCTGTTTTTT	TRBV11-1	TRBD1	.	TRBJ2-2
CSAAGGSTKVYGYTF	TGCAGCGCTGCGGGGGGCAGTACCAAGGTCTATGGCTACACCTTC	TRBV29-1	.	few	TRBJ1-2
CASSNIRAPGGTTYEQYF	TGTGCCAGCAGCAATATAAGAGCCCCCGGAGGTACCACCTACGAGCAGTACTTC	TRBV21-1	.	.	TRBJ2-7
CASSPLAIGTGAGNTIYF	TGTGCCAGCAGCCCCTTAGCGATCGGGACAGGGGCTGGAAACACCATATATTTT	TRBV7-2	TRBD1	.	TRBJ1-3
CASSLRQLNTEAFF	TGTGCTAGCAGCTTGAGGCAGTTGAACACTGAAGCTTTCTTT	TRBV7-7	.	.	TRBJ1-1
CASSQWAGNYGYTF	TGTGCCAGCAGCCAATGGGCAGGGAACTATGGCTACACCTTC	TRBV14	.	.	TRBJ1-2
CSVVKGAPDTQYF	TGCAGCGTCGTCAAGGGGGCCCCAGATACGCAGTATTTT	TRBV29-1	TRBD1	once	TRBJ2-3
CASSYDRGTEAFF	TGTGCCAGCAGTTACGATCGGGGTACTGAAGCTTTCTTT	TRBV6-5	.	.	TRBJ1-1
CASSVGGADTGELFF	TGTGCCAGCAGTGTTGGCGGGGCGGACACCGGGGAGCTGTTTTTT	TRBV6-4	.	.	TRBJ2-2
CASSPGRTSGNTIYF	TGTGCCAGCAGCCCGGGACGGACCTCTGGAAACACCATATATTTT	TRBV7-6	.	once	TRBJ1-3
CASTRGDTQYF	TGTGCCAGTACCCGGGGAGATACGCAGTATTTT	TRBV19	.	.	TRBJ2-3
CASSFTSGVAKNIQYF	TGTGCCAGCAGTTTCACTAGCGGGGTGGCCAAAAACATTCAGTACTTC	TRBV6-2/TRBV6-3	TRBD2	.	TRBJ2-4
CASSLGVQETQYF	TGTGCCAGCAGCCTCGGGGTCCAAGAGACCCAGTACTTC	TRBV11-3	.	once	TRBJ2-5
CASSRKRGASTDTQYF	TGTGCCAGCAGCCGAAAGCGGGGGGCGAGCACAGATACGCAGTATTTT	TRBV7-9	TRBD2	.	TRBJ2-3
CATSDKTIAGGTDTQYF	TGTGCCACCAGTGACAAGACAATAGCGGGAGGCACAGATACGCAGTATTTT	TRBV24-1	TRBD2	.	TRBJ2-3
CASSLPGTGETQYF	TGTGCCAGCAGCTTGCCAGGGACGGGGGAGACCCAGTACTTC	TRBV5-4	.	once	TRBJ2-5
CASSTRWRGQLETQYF	TGTGCCAGCAGTACCCGGTGGAGGGGGCAGTTAGAGACCCAGTACTTC	TRBV28	.	.	TRBJ2-5